This entry is about one T cell receptor (beta chain). The antigen is undetermined. This may arise from a read error, as a much more abundant clone is one base away. The CDR3 does not end in the conserved phenylalanine or tryptophan, so this is likely a read error. TCRdb reprocessed the multiplex PCR reads via MiXCR and lists one record per CDR3 protein. The table has around 290,000 distinct CDR3 sequences, 30% seen once. The record originates from a study of breast tumors, draining lymph nodes, adjacent tissues. General observations from the study: Most tumor T cells seemingly derive from lymph node, then expand in tumor. Data only fit, rather than demonstrated, lymph node origin of most tumor T cells. Compared with basal-like, luminal-like tumors shared significantly more repertoire with nontumor tissue. Tumor TCR diversity was below lymph nodes but above nontumor tissue.

Axillary draining lymph nodes of breast cancer patients supplied the node samples. The receptor comes from a female donor with breast cancer. Some clones in this sample may be carry-over from other donors' samples. The sample taken for sequencing was axillary lymph node tissue.

The CDR3 spells CATSSPQRWRSSYNEQFI. The CDR3 bases are TGTGCCACCAGCTCGCCCCAGAGGTGGCGCAGCTCCTACAATGAGCAGTTCATC. The gene calls are TRBV24-1 and TRBJ2-1; D is unclear. The length of the CDR3 is 18 residues. Trimming took 7 bases from V and 0 from J, leaving 21 bases between them. Germline CDR1 is KGHDR and CDR2 is SFDVKD.